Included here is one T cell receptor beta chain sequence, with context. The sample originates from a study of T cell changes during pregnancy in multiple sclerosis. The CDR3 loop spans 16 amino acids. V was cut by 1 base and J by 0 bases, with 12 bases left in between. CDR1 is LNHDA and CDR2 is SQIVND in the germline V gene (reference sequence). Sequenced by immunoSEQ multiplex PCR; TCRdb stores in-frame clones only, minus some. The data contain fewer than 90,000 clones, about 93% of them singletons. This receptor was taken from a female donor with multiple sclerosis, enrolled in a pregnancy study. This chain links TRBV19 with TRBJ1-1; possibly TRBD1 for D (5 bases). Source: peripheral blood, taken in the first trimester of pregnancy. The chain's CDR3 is CASSIAQGSMNTEAFF. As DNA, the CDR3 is TGTGCCAGTAGTATAGCCCAGGGTTCCATGAACACTGAAGCTTTCTTT.